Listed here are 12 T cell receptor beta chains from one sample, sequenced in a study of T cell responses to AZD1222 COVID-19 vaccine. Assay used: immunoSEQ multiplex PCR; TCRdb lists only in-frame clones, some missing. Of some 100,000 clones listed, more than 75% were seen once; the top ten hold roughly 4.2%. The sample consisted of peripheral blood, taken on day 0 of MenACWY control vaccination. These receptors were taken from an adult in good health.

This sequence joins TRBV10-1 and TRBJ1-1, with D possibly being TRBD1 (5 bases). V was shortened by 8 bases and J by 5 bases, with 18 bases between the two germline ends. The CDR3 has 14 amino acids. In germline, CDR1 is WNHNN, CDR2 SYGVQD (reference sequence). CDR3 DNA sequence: TGCGCCAGCTGGTACTTGGATCAGGGTACTGAAGCTTTCTTT. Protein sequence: CASWYLDQGTEAFF.

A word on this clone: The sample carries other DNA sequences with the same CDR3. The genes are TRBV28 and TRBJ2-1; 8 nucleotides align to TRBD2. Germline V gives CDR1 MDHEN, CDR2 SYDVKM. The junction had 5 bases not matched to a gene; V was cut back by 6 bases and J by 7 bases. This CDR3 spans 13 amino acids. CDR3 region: CASSTSGSNEQFF. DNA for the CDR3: TGTGCCAGCAGCACAAGCGGGAGTAATGAGCAGTTCTTC.

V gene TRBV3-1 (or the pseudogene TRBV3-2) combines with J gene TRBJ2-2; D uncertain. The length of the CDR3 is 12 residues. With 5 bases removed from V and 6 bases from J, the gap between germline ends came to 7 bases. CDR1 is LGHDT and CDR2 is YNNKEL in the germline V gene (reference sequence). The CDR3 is CASSRPPGELFF. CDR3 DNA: TGTGCCAGCAGCAGGCCCCCCGGGGAGCTGTTTTTT.

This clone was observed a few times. The CDR3 reads CAISVSGNIEKLFF. CDR3 in DNA: TGTGCCATCAGTGTCTCAGGGAATATTGAAAAACTGTTTTTT. The rearrangement links TRBV10-3 to TRBJ1-4; D is possibly TRBD1 (5 bases). V was cut by 4 bases and J by 7 bases, with 13 bases left in between. Germline assignment: CDR1 ENHRY and CDR2 SYGVKD. The CDR3 sequence is 14 residues long.

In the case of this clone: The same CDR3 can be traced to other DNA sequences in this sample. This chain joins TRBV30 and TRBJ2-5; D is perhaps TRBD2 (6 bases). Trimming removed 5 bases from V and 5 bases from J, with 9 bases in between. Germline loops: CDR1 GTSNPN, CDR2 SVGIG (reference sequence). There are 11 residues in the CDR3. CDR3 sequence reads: CAWGTGETQYF. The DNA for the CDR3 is TGTGCCTGGGGGACTGGGGAGACCCAGTACTTC.

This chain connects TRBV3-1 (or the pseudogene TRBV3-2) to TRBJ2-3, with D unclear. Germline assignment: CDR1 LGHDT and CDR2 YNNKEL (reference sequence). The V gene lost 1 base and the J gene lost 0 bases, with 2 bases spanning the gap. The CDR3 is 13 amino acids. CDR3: CASSQASTDTQYF. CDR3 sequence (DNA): TGTGCCAGCAGCCAAGCGAGCACAGATACGCAGTATTTT.

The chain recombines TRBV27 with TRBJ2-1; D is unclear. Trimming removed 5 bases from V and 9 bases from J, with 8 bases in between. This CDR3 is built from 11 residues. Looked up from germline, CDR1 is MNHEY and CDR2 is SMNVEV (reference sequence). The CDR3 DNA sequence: TGTGCCAGCAGTGATTACGGTGAGCAGTTCTTC. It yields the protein CASSDYGEQFF.

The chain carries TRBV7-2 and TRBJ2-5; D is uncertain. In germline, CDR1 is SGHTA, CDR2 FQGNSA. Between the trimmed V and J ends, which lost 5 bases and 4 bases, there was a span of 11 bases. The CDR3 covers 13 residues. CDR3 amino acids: CASSPGWGETQYF. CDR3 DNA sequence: TGTGCCAGCAGCCCCGGGTGGGGAGAGACCCAGTACTTC.

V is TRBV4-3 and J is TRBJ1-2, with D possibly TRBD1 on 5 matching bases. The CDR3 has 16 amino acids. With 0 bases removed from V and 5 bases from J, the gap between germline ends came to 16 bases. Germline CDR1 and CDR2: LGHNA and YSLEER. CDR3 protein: CASSQEDPGLGYGYTF. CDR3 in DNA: TGCGCCAGCAGCCAAGAAGACCCAGGGTTAGGGTATGGCTACACCTTC.

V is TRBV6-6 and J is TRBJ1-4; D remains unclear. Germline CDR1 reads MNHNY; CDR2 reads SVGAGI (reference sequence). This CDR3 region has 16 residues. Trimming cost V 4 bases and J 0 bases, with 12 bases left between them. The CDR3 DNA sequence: TGTGCCAGCAGTTCTCAAGGCTGGGCAACTAATGAAAAACTGTTTTTT. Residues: CASSSQGWATNEKLFF.

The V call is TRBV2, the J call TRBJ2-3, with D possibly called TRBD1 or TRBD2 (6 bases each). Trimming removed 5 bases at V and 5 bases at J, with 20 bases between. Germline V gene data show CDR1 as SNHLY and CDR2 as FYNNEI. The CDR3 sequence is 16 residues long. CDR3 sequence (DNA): TGTGCCAGCAGTACCCAGGGGACTGTCGGGGGAGATACGCAGTATTTT. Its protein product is CASSTQGTVGGDTQYF.

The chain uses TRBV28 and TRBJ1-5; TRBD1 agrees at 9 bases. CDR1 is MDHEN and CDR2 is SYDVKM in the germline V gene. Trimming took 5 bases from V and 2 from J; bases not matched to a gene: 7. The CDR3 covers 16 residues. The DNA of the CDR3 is TGTGCCAGCAGTGTGGGACAGGGATCCCGCAATCAGCCCCAGCATTTT. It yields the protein CASSVGQGSRNQPQHF.